This T cell receptor (beta chain) derives from a study of T cells in Graves' hyperthyroidism and ophthalmopathy. On the study more broadly: Peripheral blood sampling occurred at initial diagnosis, before any treatment.

This clonotype was observed a single time. V was pared by 4 bases and J by 2 bases, with 8 bases of the junction left unmatched. This CDR3 contains 14 residues. Germline V gene data show CDR1 as GTSNPN and CDR2 as SVGIG (reference sequence). Authors of the study amplified TCR beta CDR3 regions from RNA transcripts. A first-round RT-PCR of the TCR CDR3 used the HTBI primer set. TCRdb fed the multiplex PCR reads into MiXCR, producing one record per CDR3 protein. The sample records about 700,000 distinct CDR3 sequences, around 13% being singletons. The study excluded patients with uncontrolled infection, other autoimmune disease, pregnancy or lactation. Based on clinical symptoms, serum thyroxine and TRAb, thyroid ultrasound and orbital computed tomography, diagnoses were reached.

The source of this sequence is a woman under 30 with Graves' hyperthyroidism. This rearrangement joins TRBV30 to TRBJ2-7; TRBD1 aligns across 7 bases. The sequenced material came from blood. The CDR3 is CAWTSTGNPYEQYF. CDR3 nucleotides: TGTGCCTGGACCTCGACAGGGAACCCCTACGAGCAGTACTTC.